Sequencing of this TCR beta chain was carried out in a study of T cell responses to AZD1222 COVID-19 vaccine. Study-level results: AZD1222 recipients seropositive at baseline numbered only six or seven. There were vaccine-associated CD4 TCRs across spike, dominant at 160-218 and 743-854. Donors skewed white British and female; clonal diversity was possibly underestimated.

V gave up 8 bases and J gave up 5 bases, with 15 bases separating them. This CDR3 has 13 residues. Germline values: CDR1 MGHDK, CDR2 SYGVNS. Generated by immunoSEQ multiplex PCR, the TCRdb table keeps only in-frame clones and is missing some. Of approximately 110,000 clones in the sample, around 90% were seen once. As regards this clone: The target antigen is unknown.

The TCR was taken from an adult in good health. The sample consisted of peripheral blood, taken on day 0 of AZD1222 vaccination. This chain uses TRBV25-1 with TRBJ1-1; D is ambiguous. CDR3 nucleotide sequence: TGTGCCAGCGCGGCAGTACGGGGAACTGAAGCTTTCTTT. Amino acid sequence: CASAAVRGTEAFF.